Given below is one TCR beta chain in context. No cognate antigen has been identified for it. Base quality data are lacking; no much larger clone is found one base away. Donors were healthy HIV-negative adults with no recently reported acute infections or vaccinations. Every donor was a Caucasian adult living in Nashville, Tennessee, USA. CD4+ T cells were enriched by magnetic negative selection; naive cells were then positively selected on CD45RA, and the negative fraction formed the memory subset. Blood was collected by leukapheresis, and PBMCs were isolated by Ficoll-Histopaque density gradient centrifugation and then cryopreserved in liquid nitrogen vapor phase. Analytical flow cytometry was used to check the purity and quantity of every magnetically sorted T cell population. Genomic DNA was isolated from every sorted fraction and measured by UV absorbance on a Nanodrop 2000c. These data originate in a study of shared clonotypes between healthy human individuals (TCRdb year 2020). Some background on the complete study: A couple of women and a few men aged 18 to 49 years were included in the cohort. Between about 0.8 and 9.5 billion PBMCs per donor were obtained by leukapheresis. For each donor, CD4 naive and CD4 memory were each run on three plates, CD8 naive on two plates, and CD8 memory on one plate. To estimate repertoire size and how much clonotypes are shared between individuals, the study performed deep sequencing of blood TCR repertoires from roughly five healthy adults. Libraries were prepared and TCR repertoires were sequenced by different laboratories using diverse techniques, in order to increase sequencing depth and limit assay-specific biases.

The CDR3 goes from the cysteine to the phenylalanine over 13 residues. CDR3 DNA is the only sequence kept; it has 39 bases, read in frame from the first base. For CDR1 and CDR2, the germline V gene lists WSHSY and SAAADI. V drops 7 bases and J drops 4 bases, leaving 13 bases in between. Beyond this particular receptor, the publication reports: Compared with non-shared clonotypes, the clonotypes found in all four sorted-subset donors had higher generation probabilities. Across a few donors, roughly 5.4% of naive CD4, roughly 3.5% of naive CD8, about 2.3% of memory CD4, and approximately 0.42% of memory CD8 clonotypes were shared. Based on pairwise subsampling, the degree of clonotype sharing among donors was expected to be affected by sequencing depth. Sampling was limited to blood, and TCR repertoires in tissue likely differ from TCR repertoires in blood. Naive subsets generally had larger estimated clonotype richness than memory subsets. Even with the large sequencing depth, rarefaction of the sorted-subset datasets indicated that sequencing was incomplete. The small number of donors limited the genetic and exposure-history diversity represented.

Using the deep immunoSEQ assay, multiplex PCR amplified TCR CDR3 regions from genomic DNA. Extracted genomic DNA from each cell subset was spread evenly across all wells of several immunoSEQ 96-well plates, with each plate serving as a replicate. For sorted subsets, approximately 190 ng of genomic DNA, equivalent to 30,000 or so T cell genomes, went into each replicate PCR. Purified libraries were quantified with a Qubit 3.0 fluorometer, sized on a Bioanalyzer 2100, and re-quantified with the KAPA Library Quantification kit. Each immunoSEQ 96-well plate was sequenced on its own single-read 150-cycle Illumina NextSeq 550 flow cell. Regarding the original processing steps: Because the immunoSEQ output held only junctional sequences and lacked quality scores, the filtering could not match the filtering applied to full-length reads. To assign V/J genes and CDR3, sequences were annotated against IMGT germline references using PyIR, a Python wrapper for IgBLAST v1.9. Reads were removed for weak V/J assignments (E-value above 1e-6), missing CDR3, stop codons, out-of-frame junctions, or ambiguous translated residues. A V3J clonotype was defined by an identical inferred V gene, J gene, and CDR3 amino acid sequence. Percentage overlap between repertoires was calculated by dividing the number of shared unique clonotypes by the size of the smaller repertoire. RTK rarefaction, the Chao1 estimator, and Recon v2.1 estimates of unobserved clonotypes were used to assess repertoire richness. Generation probabilities for all TCRbeta clonotypes obtained by the gDNA method from a handful of donors were computed using OLGA. In TCRdb, the immuneACCESS table is reduced to in-frame sequences with V and J assigned. These tables do not hold every clone; where another copy was compared, an unresolved V gene accounts for under half, and the others remain unexplained. V, J and clone size were drawn from that table, and D and trimming were deduced from the DNA. The sample table holds roughly 650,000 clones, of which around 97% were seen once. 0.057% of the sample lies in the top ten.

The receptor was isolated from a woman aged 25 to 39 in good health. Sequences were obtained from naive CD4+ T cells sorted from blood. The cell subset or site label for this specimen denotes: CD45RA+ positively selected. The sequence joins TRBV10-2 to TRBJ1-2; TRBD1 is a possible D gene, resting on 5 matching bases. The DNA reads TGCGCCAGCACTTCCGGGACGGTCTATGGCTACACCTTC. The resulting protein is CASTSGTVYGYTF.